Listed here are 5 T cell receptor beta chains from one sample, sequenced in a study of T cells after yellow fever vaccination. TCRdb re-derived calls from the 5' RACE reads in MiXCR, one entry per CDR3 protein. Counted here are some 240,000 distinct CDR3 sequences, approximately 3.5% occurring once; the ten biggest clones make up under 20%. This specimen consisted of PBMCs, obtained 15 days after the yellow fever booster vaccination. The receptors shown here come from a man aged 18 to 30 who received the YFV17D yellow fever vaccine.

The J gene is TRBJ2-5, the V gene TRBV10-3; tentatively, D is TRBD1 (6 bases). This CDR3 has 15 amino acids. Germline assignment: CDR1 ENHRY and CDR2 SYGVKD. Trimming stripped 7 bases from V and 1 base from J, with 16 bases between. CDR3 sequence: CAINKGGRSQETQYF. The CDR3 nucleotides read TGTGCCATCAATAAAGGGGGAAGAAGCCAAGAGACCCAGTACTTC.

This clonotype has at least ten counts. V is TRBV19 and J is TRBJ2-5; unclear D gene. From germline, CDR1 is LNHDA and CDR2 SQIVND (reference sequence). V was clipped by 3 bases and J by 2 bases, with 7 bases between them. CDR3 size: 13 residues. The CDR3 coding sequence is TGTGCCAGTAGTATGCTCGAACAAGAGACCCAGTACTTC. It yields the protein CASSMLEQETQYF. Supplemented by reference TRBV19 and TRBJ2-5, the full variable domain reads DGGITQSPKYLFRKEGQNVTLSCEQNLNHDAMYWYRQDPGQGLRLIYYSQIVNDFQKGDIAEGYSVSREKKESFPLTVTSAQKNPTAFYLCASSMLEQETQYFGPGTRLLVL.

This clonotype was picked up many times. The chain is built from TRBV5-1 and TRBJ1-2; D unclear. Trimming removed 4 bases from V and 3 bases from J, with 10 bases in between. The germline CDR1 and CDR2 sequences are SGHRS and YFSETQ. The CDR3 has 13 residues. The CDR3 DNA reads as TGCGCCAGCAGCCCGACGTCAGACTATGGCTACACCTTC. Its protein product is CASSPTSDYGYTF.

Ten or more counts support this clonotype. The CDR3 DNA reads as TGTGCCAGCAGCTATGGACAGGGAGATGAAGCTTTCTTT. Protein sequence: CASSYGQGDEAFF. The chain recombines TRBV12-3 or TRBV12-4 with TRBJ1-1; TRBD1 matches 8 bases. V lost 6 bases to trimming and J lost 7 bases; unmatched junction nucleotides: 7. This CDR3 contains 13 residues.

This clonotype was recorded at least ten times. The rearrangement links TRBV5-1 to TRBJ2-5; D is uncertain. Trimming shortened V by 7 bases and J by 0 bases, and 4 bases separated the two germline ends. From germline, CDR1 is SGHRS and CDR2 YFSETQ. This CDR3 has 11 residues. DNA of the CDR3: TGCGCCAGCCCCGACCAAGAGACCCAGTACTTC. Its translation is CASPDQETQYF.